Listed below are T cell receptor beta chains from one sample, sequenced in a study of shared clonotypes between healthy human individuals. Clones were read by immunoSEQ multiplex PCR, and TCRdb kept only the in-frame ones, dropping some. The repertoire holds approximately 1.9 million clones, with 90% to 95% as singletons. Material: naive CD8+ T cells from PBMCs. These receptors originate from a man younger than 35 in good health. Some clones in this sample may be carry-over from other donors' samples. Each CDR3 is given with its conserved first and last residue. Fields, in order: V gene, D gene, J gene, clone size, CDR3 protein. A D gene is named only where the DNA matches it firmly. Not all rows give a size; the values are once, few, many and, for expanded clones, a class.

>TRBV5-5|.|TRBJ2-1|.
CASSFDRSYNEQFF
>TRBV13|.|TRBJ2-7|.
CASSYTGGSSYEQYF
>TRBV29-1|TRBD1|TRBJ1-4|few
CSGRTGANEKLFF
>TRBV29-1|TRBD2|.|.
CSVVLAGTYEQYF
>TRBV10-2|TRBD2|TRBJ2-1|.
CASSEQRLAGGGSEQFF
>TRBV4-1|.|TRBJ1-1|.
CAIRPQEHTEAFF
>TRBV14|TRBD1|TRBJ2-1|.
CASSQTGVSYNEQFF
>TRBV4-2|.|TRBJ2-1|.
CASSRTSSYNEQFF
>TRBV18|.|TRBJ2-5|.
CASSRQNGDKETQYF
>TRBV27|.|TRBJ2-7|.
CASRLQGHYEQYF
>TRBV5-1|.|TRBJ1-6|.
CASSLEGPGGSPLHF
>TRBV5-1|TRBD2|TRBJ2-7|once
CASSDELAGGYEQYF
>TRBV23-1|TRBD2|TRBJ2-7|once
CASSHPVASGSTHEQYF
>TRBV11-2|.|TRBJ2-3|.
CASSQSWGLDTQYF
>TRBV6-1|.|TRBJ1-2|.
CASSELTGALDYGYTF
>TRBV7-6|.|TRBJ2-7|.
CASSLDTNGPYEQYF
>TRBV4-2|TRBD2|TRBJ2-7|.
CASSQDPGGLAVYEQYF
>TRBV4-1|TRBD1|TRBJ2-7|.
CASSLGTEYEQYF
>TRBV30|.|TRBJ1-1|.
CAWSEGVNTEAFF
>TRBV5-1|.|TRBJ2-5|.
CASSLAASAVGETQYF
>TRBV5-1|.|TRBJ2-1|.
CASGPSNEQFF
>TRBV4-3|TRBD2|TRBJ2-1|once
CASSQDLEREDYNEQFF
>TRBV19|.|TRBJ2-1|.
CASSPSQGTLSFF